Listed below are T cell receptor beta chains from one sample, sequenced in a study of CD8 T cells in Susac syndrome. One entry per CDR3 protein results from TCRdb running MiXCR on the immunoSEQ multiplex PCR reads. The sample consists of some 200,000 distinct CDR3 sequences, approximately 95% of them appearing once. Sequencing used CD8+ T cells from PBMCs. Receptor source: a human donor with Susac syndrome. The CDR3 runs from the conserved cysteine through the conserved F or W. Each record gives: D gene, clone size, V gene, J gene, CDR3 protein, CDR3 DNA. The D gene is left open where the match is weak. Size is stated for part of the rows, as once, few or many counts, or as a class when the clone is expanded.

-	-	TRBV12-3/TRBV12-4	TRBJ2-7	CASSFGGEHLEQYF	TGTGCCAGCAGTTTTGGAGGGGAACACCTCGAGCAGTACTTC
-	-	TRBV6-5	TRBJ2-7	CASSYSKSARPYEQYF	TGTGCCAGCAGTTACTCGAAAAGCGCCAGACCCTACGAGCAGTACTTC
TRBD1	-	TRBV18	TRBJ1-2	CASSPQATGVNYGYTF	TGTGCCAGCTCACCACAGGCGACAGGGGTAAACTATGGCTACACCTTC
-	once	TRBV19	TRBJ2-1	CASRDWPSSYNEQFF	TGTGCCAGTCGGGACTGGCCGAGCTCCTACAATGAGCAGTTCTTC
-	-	TRBV5-4	TRBJ1-6	CASSVDSSYNSPLHF	TGTGCCAGCAGCGTGGACAGTTCCTATAATTCACCCCTCCACTTT
TRBD1	-	TRBV7-8	TRBJ2-1	CASSSDRGGSVEQFF	TGTGCCAGCAGCTCCGACAGGGGAGGTTCCGTTGAGCAGTTCTTC
-	-	TRBV5-6	TRBJ2-5	CASSLVAQETQYF	TGTGCCAGCAGCTTGGTCGCCCAAGAGACCCAGTACTTC
TRBD1	once	TRBV2	TRBJ2-1	CASPRRDRGINEQFF	TGTGCCAGCCCACGGCGGGACAGGGGGATCAATGAGCAGTTCTTC
TRBD2	-	TRBV6-2/TRBV6-3	TRBJ2-1	CASSYGQRGYNEQFF	TGTGCCAGCAGTTACGGCCAGCGGGGCTACAATGAGCAGTTCTTC
-	-	TRBV29-1	TRBJ2-2	CSVEDWDGPNTGELFF	TGCAGCGTTGAAGATTGGGACGGCCCGAACACCGGGGAGCTGTTTTTT
-	-	TRBV5-1	TRBJ1-2	CASSLGQLKTYGYTF	TGCGCCAGCAGCTTGGGACAGCTGAAGACCTATGGCTACACCTTC
TRBD1	-	TRBV11-1	TRBJ1-1	CASWTGKDTEAFF	TGTGCCAGTTGGACAGGGAAGGACACTGAAGCTTTCTTT
-	-	TRBV11-2	TRBJ2-6	CASSSRRDLSSGANVLTF	TGTGCCAGCAGCTCCAGACGGGATCTAAGCTCTGGGGCCAACGTCCTGACTTTC
TRBD2	-	TRBV7-8	TRBJ2-3	CASSSRLAGGADTQYF	TGTGCCAGCAGCTCCCGGCTAGCGGGAGGCGCAGATACGCAGTATTTT
-	-	TRBV20-1	TRBJ1-5	CSASGRGNQPQHF	TGCAGTGCTAGTGGCAGGGGCAATCAGCCCCAGCATTTT
TRBD1	-	TRBV13	TRBJ1-2	CASSTRDREANYGYTF	TGTGCCAGCAGCACCCGGGACAGGGAAGCTAACTATGGCTACACCTTC
TRBD2	-	TRBV6-1	TRBJ2-1	CASSEELAGHNEQFF	TGTGCCAGCAGTGAAGAACTAGCGGGGCACAATGAGCAGTTCTTC
-	-	TRBV27	TRBJ1-5	CASSFSTGGNQPQHF	TGTGCCAGCAGTTTTTCAACCGGGGGCAATCAGCCCCAGCATTTT
-	-	TRBV9	TRBJ1-1	CASSATGDTEAFF	TGTGCCAGCAGCGCCACGGGGGACACTGAAGCTTTCTTT
-	-	TRBV28	TRBJ1-4	CASSLGMDSTNEKLFF	TGTGCCAGCAGTTTAGGAATGGACTCTACTAATGAAAAACTGTTTTTT
-	-	TRBV7-9	TRBJ2-3	CASSLDRDGTDTQYF	TGTGCCAGCAGCTTAGACAGGGATGGCACAGATACGCAGTATTTT
TRBD2	few	TRBV27	TRBJ2-7	CASKKRGSYEQYF	TGTGCCAGCAAGAAGCGGGGGTCCTACGAGCAGTACTTC
-	once	TRBV12-3/TRBV12-4	TRBJ2-1	CASSLDDDNEQFF	TGTGCCAGCAGTTTAGACGATGACAATGAGCAGTTCTTC
TRBD1	-	TRBV7-9	TRBJ2-5	CASSSGQGQETQYF	TGTGCCAGCAGTTCAGGACAGGGACAAGAGACCCAGTACTTC